The clone carrying this T cell receptor beta chain was seen only a few times. These data come from a study of human T cells and chemical hapten exposure. Using its own MiXCR run on the RACE reads, TCRdb lists one record per CDR3 protein. The sample has around 110,000 distinct CDR3 sequences, roughly an eighth seen once. The time point was: patch test 1, 2 weeks after DPC sensitization. The sample's treatment: therapeutic diphenylcyclopropenone sensitization with weekly scalp DPC. The sequence came from a woman aged 50 to 60 with alopecia areata. Some clones in this sample may be carry-over from other donors' samples. The material was whole blood, obtained in connection with sensitization to the hapten diphenylcyclopropenone (DPC).

CDR3 nucleotide sequence: TGTGCCAGCAGCTTAGCCCATGTAGGTCGGGGAAGCTCCTATAATTCACCCCTCCACTTT. This encodes CASSLAHVGRGSSYNSPLHF. The V call is TRBV7-2, the J call TRBJ1-6, with D unresolved. The V and J ends lost 0 bases and 0 bases respectively, with 18 bases between them. Germline V gene sequence: CDR1 SGHTA, CDR2 FQGNSA. The CDR3 totals 20 residues.